This passage covers 7 T cell receptor beta chains from one sample sequenced in a study of T cells in Graves' hyperthyroidism and ophthalmopathy. The source material, RNA transcripts, was used to amplify TCR beta CDR3 regions. During a first-round RT-PCR of the TCR CDR3, the HTBI primer set was used. MiXCR, applied by TCRdb to the multiplex PCR reads, yields one record per CDR3 protein. In the table there are 500,000 to 650,000 distinct CDR3 sequences, 15% to 20% of which are singletons. The sequencing input was blood. These receptors were collected from a man between 35 and 55 years old with Graves' ophthalmopathy.

Notes on this clonotype: A much more abundant neighbour one base away suggests this may be a read error. The rearrangement links TRBV7-6 to TRBJ2-7, with TRBD1 as a possible D gene (7 bases). V dropped 4 bases and J dropped 7 bases, with 17 bases sitting between them. This CDR3 region has 14 residues. Germline V gives CDR1 SGHVS, CDR2 FNYEAQ. CDR3 sequence reads: CASSSSVRGDEQYF. CDR3 sequence (DNA): TGTGCCAGCAGCTCATCAGTCAGGGGGGATGAGCAGTACTTC.

This clonotype was found many times. The chain recombines TRBV2 with TRBJ1-4, with D hard to call. With 7 bases removed from V and 0 bases from J, the gap between germline ends came to 12 bases. Germline CDR1 reads SNHLY; CDR2 reads FYNNEI. The CDR3 consists of 15 residues. The CDR3 DNA reads TGTGCCAGCAATCGGGGATCTGCAACTAATGAAAAACTGTTTTTT. Protein: CASNRGSATNEKLFF.

This clonotype was picked up many times. The V call is TRBV6-2 or TRBV6-3, the J call TRBJ2-1, with 10 bases identical to TRBD2. CDR1 is MNHEY and CDR2 is SVGEGT in the germline V gene. The CDR3 runs to 14 residues. V dropped 7 bases and J dropped 9; count of bases not matched to a gene: 9. The DNA for the CDR3 is TGTGCCAGCATTAGTAGCGGGAGGCAGGGTGAGCAGTTCTTC. It yields the protein CASISSGRQGEQFF.

In this sample, this clonotype turned up a few times. The chain is built from TRBV12-3 or TRBV12-4 and TRBJ2-3; possibly TRBD2 for D (6 bases). The CDR3 is 15 amino acids. V was pared by 2 bases and J by 2 bases, with 11 bases between. CDR3 DNA: TGTGCCAGCAGTTTATTCGGGAGAGCCACAGATACGCAGTATTTT. Translated, it gives CASSLFGRATDTQYF.

This clonotype was found many times. The chain has TRBV20-1 and TRBJ2-5, with 8 bases that match TRBD1. V was clipped by 6 bases and J by 1 base; unmatched bases: 7. The CDR3 totals 14 residues. Germline loops: CDR1 DFQATT, CDR2 SNEGSKA (reference sequence). As DNA, the CDR3 is TGCAGTGCACATTTTACAGGGGGCCAAGAGACCCAGTACTTC. Protein sequence: CSAHFTGGQETQYF.

This clonotype was seen ten or more times. V gene TRBV7-8 combines with J gene TRBJ2-7; D possibly corresponds to TRBD2 (6 bases). Per germline, CDR1 SGHVS and CDR2 FQNEAQ. This CDR3 comprises 15 residues. V shed 1 base and J shed 4 bases, with 14 bases lying between them. CDR3 protein: CASSLGGGKVYEQYF. The CDR3, as DNA: TGTGCCAGCAGCTTAGGGGGCGGGAAGGTATACGAGCAGTACTTC.

This rearrangement joins TRBV2 to TRBJ2-1, with 7 bases that match TRBD2. There are 14 residues in the CDR3. CDR1 SNHLY and CDR2 FYNNEI come from the germline V gene. Trimming removed 6 bases from V and 9 bases from J; junction bases left unmatched: 11. This CDR3 is CASSVAAGDGEQFF. The CDR3 DNA is TGTGCCAGCAGCGTAGCGGCGGGAGACGGTGAGCAGTTCTTC.